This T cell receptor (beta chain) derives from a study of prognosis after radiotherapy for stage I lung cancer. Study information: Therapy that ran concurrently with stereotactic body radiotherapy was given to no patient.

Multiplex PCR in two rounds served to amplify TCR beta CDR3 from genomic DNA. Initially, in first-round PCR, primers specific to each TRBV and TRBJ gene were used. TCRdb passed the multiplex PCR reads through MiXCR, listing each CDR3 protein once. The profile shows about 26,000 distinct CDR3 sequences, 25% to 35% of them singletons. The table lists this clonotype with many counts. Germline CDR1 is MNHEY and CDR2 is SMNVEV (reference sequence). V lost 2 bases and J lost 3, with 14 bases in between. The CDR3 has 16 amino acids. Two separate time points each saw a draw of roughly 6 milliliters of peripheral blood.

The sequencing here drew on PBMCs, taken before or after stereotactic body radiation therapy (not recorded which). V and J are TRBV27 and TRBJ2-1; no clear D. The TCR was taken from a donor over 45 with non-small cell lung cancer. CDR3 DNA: TGTGCCAGCAGTTTACTACCAACCCCTGGCTACAATGAGCAGTTCTTC. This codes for CASSLLPTPGYNEQFF.